The 5 T cell receptor beta chains below come from one sample, sequenced in a study of regulatory T cells in long-lasting Graves disease. Documented time point: newly diagnosed GD, antithyroid drugs for less than 3 months. From RNA extracted from PBMCs, the TCR library was made. Construction of the TCR beta libraries employed iRepertoire HTBI primers in conjunction with Arm-PCR of CDR3 regions. TCRdb independently ran MiXCR on the multiplex PCR reads; one entry per CDR3 protein. The repertoire holds 350,000 to 450,000 distinct CDR3 sequences, with over 12% as singletons. The same specimen was also included in a second study, on T cells in Graves' hyperthyroidism and ophthalmopathy.

The sequencing used peripheral blood mononuclear cells (PBMCs), collected at new diagnosis, from a patient treated with antithyroid drugs. The receptors derive from a woman in her thirties or forties with Graves disease.

This chain connects TRBV19 to TRBJ2-2; D uncertain. This CDR3 has 13 amino acids. Germline V lookup: CDR1 LNHDA, CDR2 SQIVND (reference sequence). V was clipped by 5 bases and J by 7 bases, with 11 bases between them. CDR3 amino acids: CASSESPLGELFF. CDR3 bases: TGTGCCAGTAGTGAGTCCCCCCTCGGGGAGCTGTTTTTT.

This clonotype was picked up many times. The CDR3 coding sequence is TGTGCCAGCAGTTTATATCGGTTGGAGGGGGTGTACGAGCAGTACTTC. Protein sequence: CASSLYRLEGVYEQYF. The chain joins TRBV12-3 or TRBV12-4 to TRBJ2-7; the D gene could be TRBD1 or TRBD2 (6 bases each). There are 16 residues in the CDR3. The V end lost 2 bases, the J end lost 4 bases, and 18 bases lay between the germline ends.

V and J are TRBV15 and TRBJ1-5, with no clear D. The CDR3 covers 16 residues. Trimming pared 1 base from V and 2 bases from J, leaving 12 bases between. Germline V gene sequence: CDR1 LNHNV, CDR2 YYDKDF (reference sequence). As DNA, the CDR3 is TGTGCCACCAGCAGAGGCAGAGGTTCCCGCAATCAGCCCCAGCATTTT. It is translated as CATSRGRGSRNQPQHF.

This clonotype was observed at least ten times. The chain employs TRBV19 and TRBJ1-1; 8 bases agree with TRBD1. The germline CDR1 and CDR2 sequences are LNHDA and SQIVND (reference sequence). CDR3 length: 14 amino acids. Germline trimming cut 4 bases from V and 4 bases from J; bases unmatched to any gene: 5. The DNA for the CDR3 is TGTGCCAGTAGTAGGACTACAGGGGGCACTGAAGCTTTCTTT. Translated: CASSRTTGGTEAFF.

This clonotype was counted at least ten times. The chain uses TRBV5-6 and TRBJ1-5; D may be TRBD1 (6 bases). The CDR3 is 14 amino acids. Germline V gene lookup returns CDR1 SGHDT and CDR2 YYEEEE. The germline V and J ends were trimmed by 1 base and 5 bases, with 10 bases remaining between them. CDR3 sequence: CASSLRGIDQPQHF. The CDR3 bases are TGTGCCAGCAGCTTGAGGGGGATAGATCAGCCCCAGCATTTT.